Each of the 26 T cell receptor beta chains below was sequenced from the same sample in a study of T-cell memory formation after mild COVID-19. TCRdb reprocessed the 5' RACE reads with MiXCR, giving one entry per CDR3 protein. This table has about 360,000 distinct CDR3 sequences, over 13% appearing once. The sample was PBMCs or a T cell subset sorted from them (not recorded which). These receptor sequences come from a man aged 18 to 30 who had mild COVID-19 (a few samples of this study predate the infection). Cell type and time point are not known.

The genes are TRBV7-9 and TRBJ2-2; 7 nucleotides line up with TRBD2. V shed 1 base, J shed 4 bases, and the junction held 3 bases outside the gene matches. This CDR3 region has 15 residues. Germline V CDR1 and CDR2: SEHNR, FQNEAQ (reference sequence). CDR3 DNA sequence: TGTGCCAGCAGCTTAGACGGGGGGACCACCGGGGAGCTGTTTTTT. Translated: CASSLDGGTTGELFF.

This clonotype has more than one count but fewer than ten. The rearrangement links TRBV4-2 to TRBJ2-3; 7 nucleotides align to TRBD2. Germline-derived CDR1 and CDR2 are LGHNA and YNFKEQ. CDR3 length equals 17 residues. The J segment lost 4 bases and the V segment lost 1 base, leaving 11 bases of the junction unmatched. The CDR3 region is CASSQAHGGGRADTQYF. The DNA for the CDR3 is TGTGCCAGCAGCCAAGCCCATGGTGGGGGGAGGGCAGATACGCAGTATTTT.

In its sample, this clonotype was seen a few times. The gene calls are TRBV6-1 and TRBJ2-1, with a possible D match to TRBD2 (5 bases). The V end was cut by 5 bases, the J end by 2 bases, with 16 bases between. This CDR3 has 16 amino acids. The germline V gene has CDR1 MNHNS and CDR2 SASEGT. The CDR3 reads CASSPTSGKAYNEQFF. DNA for the CDR3: TGTGCCAGCAGTCCAACCTCGGGAAAAGCCTACAATGAGCAGTTCTTC.

The rearrangement uses TRBV3-1 and TRBJ1-1; D uncertain. Germline assignment: CDR1 LGHDT and CDR2 YNNKEL (reference sequence). The V and J ends lost 3 bases and 1 base respectively, with 12 bases between them. CDR3 length: 15 amino acids. CDR3 protein: CASSQHRVTNTEAFF. CDR3 bases: TGTGCCAGCAGCCAGCACAGAGTGACGAACACTGAAGCTTTCTTT.

The chain links TRBV28 to TRBJ1-1; D gene unclear. Germline values: CDR1 MDHEN, CDR2 SYDVKM. V shed 3 bases and J shed 0 bases, with 5 bases lying between them. This CDR3 region has 13 residues. This chain's CDR3 is CASSFPVNTEAFF. The CDR3 nucleotides read TGTGCCAGCAGTTTCCCGGTGAACACTGAAGCTTTCTTT.

V gene TRBV25-1 combines with J gene TRBJ1-4; possibly TRBD1 for D (6 bases). This CDR3 contains 13 residues. Germline CDR1 MGHDK, CDR2 SYGVNS. The V gene lost 5 bases and the J gene lost 7 bases, with 11 bases spanning the gap. CDR3 protein: CASSYRVGEKLFF. CDR3 DNA: TGTGCCAGCAGTTACAGGGTTGGTGAAAAACTGTTTTTT.

This clonotype was detected only a few times. The chain recombines TRBV4-3 with TRBJ2-1; TRBD1 agrees at 11 bases. V shed 3 bases, J shed 9 bases, and the junction held 13 bases outside the gene matches. CDR1 and CDR2 from the germline V gene are LGHNA and YSLEER. This CDR3 is built from 17 residues. CDR3 amino acids: CASSHYSGTGGNGEQFF. CDR3 sequence (DNA): TGCGCCAGCAGCCATTACAGCGGGACAGGGGGTAACGGTGAGCAGTTCTTC.

The V call is TRBV4-2, the J call TRBJ2-6; D perhaps matches TRBD2 (7 bases). Per germline, CDR1 LGHNA and CDR2 YNFKEQ. The CDR3 length is 15 residues. The germline V and J ends were trimmed by 4 bases and 4 bases, with 11 bases remaining between them. The CDR3 coding sequence is TGTGCCAGCAGCCTAGGGGGGGTAGGGGCCAACGTCCTGACTTTC. This codes for CASSLGGVGANVLTF.

This clonotype has just a few counts. For the CDR3, the DNA is TGTGCCAGCAGTTTCGGGACGGGGTATAATTCACCCCTCCACTTT. Protein: CASSFGTGYNSPLHF. This chain connects TRBV6-6 to TRBJ1-6; weak D call: TRBD1 (5 bases). V was pared by 4 bases and J by 4 bases, with 11 bases between. The germline gives CDR1 MNHNY, CDR2 SVGAGI (reference sequence). This CDR3 region has 15 residues.

This clonotype was counted only a few times. The rearrangement links TRBV3-1 to TRBJ2-7, with 7 bases matching TRBD2. The germline V gene has CDR1 LGHDT and CDR2 YNNKEL (reference sequence). J was trimmed by 3 bases and V by 0 bases; bases with no gene match: 8. The CDR3 sequence is 16 residues long. CDR3 loop: CASSQDDYRGGYEQYF. DNA of the CDR3: TGTGCCAGCAGCCAAGACGATTACCGCGGGGGCTACGAGCAGTACTTC.

The chain joins TRBV6-5 to TRBJ2-7, with D possibly TRBD2 on 6 matching bases. Germline V gene lookup returns CDR1 MNHEY and CDR2 SVGAGI. This CDR3 has 14 residues. V dropped 2 bases and J dropped 1 base, with 9 bases sitting between them. CDR3 loop: CASSYNRGSYEQYV. The CDR3 region has the DNA TGTGCCAGCAGTTACAATCGGGGGTCCTACGAGCAGTACGTC.

This clonotype was recorded at least ten times. J is TRBJ2-1 and V is TRBV7-2; D not certain. Trimming took off 7 bases at V and 3 bases at J, with 4 bases between the two ends. CDR1 and CDR2 (germline): SGHTA, FQGNSA. The CDR3 has 11 residues. The CDR3 loop reads CASTLYNEQFF. The CDR3, as DNA: TGTGCCAGCACCCTCTACAATGAGCAGTTCTTC.

Here the CDR3 DNA reads TGCGCCAGCAGTCGGGGACAGGCCTACGAGCAGTACTTC. Translation: CASSRGQAYEQYF. The chain recombines TRBV10-1 with TRBJ2-7; 8 nucleotides agree with TRBD1. CDR1 is WNHNN, CDR2 SYGVQD, per germline (reference sequence). J lost 2 bases, V lost 5 bases, and 2 bases had no gene match. The CDR3 has 13 residues.

The rearrangement joins TRBV20-1 to TRBJ1-2, with unresolved D. Between the trimmed V and J ends, which lost 5 bases and 2 bases, there was a span of 15 bases. The germline V gene has CDR1 DFQATT and CDR2 SNEGSKA (reference sequence). This CDR3 contains 14 residues. CDR3 amino acids: CSADSYQTNYGYTF. CDR3 DNA sequence: TGCAGTGCTGATTCATACCAGACGAACTATGGCTACACCTTC.

The gene calls are TRBV7-3 and TRBJ2-3; 9 nucleotides agree with TRBD2. This CDR3 is 17 amino acids long. Germline CDR1 reads SGHTA; CDR2 reads FQGTGA. Losses at the gene ends were 2 bases for V and 0 bases for J; bases not matched to a gene: 6. The CDR3 protein is CASSLGLAGRSTDTQYF. The DNA for the CDR3 is TGTGCCAGCAGCTTAGGGCTAGCGGGGAGAAGCACAGATACGCAGTATTTT. Full variable domain (rest looked up from reference TRBV7-3 and TRBJ2-3): GAGVSQTPSNKVTEKGKYVELRCDPISGHTALYWYRQSLGQGPEFLIYFQGTGAADDSGLPNDRFFAVRPEGSVSTLKIQRTERGDSAVYLCASSLGLAGRSTDTQYFGPGTRLTVL.

This clonotype was recorded at least ten times. The chain employs TRBV5-1 and TRBJ2-6; D gene uncertain. The CDR3 contains 14 residues. V lost 1 base to trimming and J lost 1 base, with 3 bases between them. CDR1 and CDR2 from the germline V gene are SGHRS and YFSETQ. The CDR3 region has the DNA TGCGCCAGCAGCTTGCAGTCTGGGGCCAACGTCCTGACTTTC. This translates into CASSLQSGANVLTF.

V usage is TRBV15 and J usage is TRBJ2-1; D is uncertain. This CDR3 has 15 amino acids. Trimming left V 3 bases short and J 0 bases short, with 9 bases between. CDR1 LNHNV and CDR2 YYDKDF come from the germline V gene (reference sequence). CDR3 in DNA: TGTGCCACCAGCAGCGAGTATAGCTCCTACAATGAGCAGTTCTTC. The encoded protein is CATSSEYSSYNEQFF.

This clonotype showed up many times. V is TRBV5-1 and J is TRBJ2-7; D unresolved. Germline CDR1 is SGHRS and CDR2 is YFSETQ. Trimming took 0 bases from V and 0 from J, leaving 10 bases between them. The CDR3 extends over 15 amino acids. CDR3 amino acids: CASSLAWLDSYEQYF. DNA for the CDR3: TGCGCCAGCAGCTTGGCCTGGCTGGACTCCTACGAGCAGTACTTC.

This clonotype was counted a few times. The chain carries TRBV5-1 and TRBJ1-2, with D possibly TRBD1 on 5 matching bases. The CDR3 runs 14 residues. Germline V gene lookup returns CDR1 SGHRS and CDR2 YFSETQ. V was clipped by 0 bases and J by 5 bases, with 11 bases between them. The CDR3 sequence: CASSLGRGNYGYTF. The CDR3 DNA sequence: TGCGCCAGCAGCTTGGGTCGGGGGAATTATGGCTACACCTTC.

Many counts were recorded for this clonotype. The chain joins TRBV19 to TRBJ2-2; no reliable D call. The V gene's germline CDR1 is LNHDA and CDR2 SQIVND (reference sequence). This CDR3 region has 13 residues. V lost 2 bases and J lost 4, with 5 bases in between. CDR3 sequence: CASSITITGELFF. The CDR3 DNA sequence: TGTGCCAGTAGTATAACGATCACCGGGGAGCTGTTTTTT. The entire variable domain, with the rest obtained from reference TRBV19 and TRBJ2-2, is as follows: DGGITQSPKYLFRKEGQNVTLSCEQNLNHDAMYWYRQDPGQGLRLIYYSQIVNDFQKGDIAEGYSVSREKKESFPLTVTSAQKNPTAFYLCASSITITGELFFGEGSRLTVL.

The J gene is TRBJ1-2, the V gene TRBV20-1, with D unclear. This CDR3 has 12 residues. CDR1 and CDR2 from the germline V gene are DFQATT and SNEGSKA (reference sequence). Trimming took off 3 bases at V and 4 bases at J, with 9 bases between the two ends. CDR3 protein: CSASIGSYGYTF. The CDR3 DNA follows: TGCAGTGCTAGTATTGGGTCCTATGGCTACACCTTC.

This clonotype was counted between two and nine times. J is TRBJ2-7 and V is TRBV11-1; the D gene is possibly TRBD1 (6 bases). There are 14 residues in the CDR3. Germline-derived CDR1 and CDR2 are SGHAT and FQDESV (reference sequence). Deletions cut 5 bases from V and 1 base from J, with 12 bases between. The CDR3 DNA is TGTGCCAGCAGCGCCCGGGACAAATCCTACGAGCAGTACGTC. Protein sequence: CASSARDKSYEQYV.

This CDR3 is CASSQTPGAQYF. The DNA of the CDR3 is TGTGCCAGCAGCCAAACCCCCGGGGCCCAGTACTTC. The genes are TRBV3-1 and TRBJ2-5, with D possibly being TRBD2 (5 bases). Germline values: CDR1 LGHDT, CDR2 YNNKEL (reference sequence). V was shortened by 2 bases and J by 9 bases, with 10 bases between the two germline ends. CDR3 length: 12 amino acids.

This clonotype was observed a few times. The chain uses TRBV4-3 and TRBJ2-3; 11 bases match TRBD2. The CDR3 sequence is 17 residues long. Germline V gives CDR1 LGHNA, CDR2 YSLEER. With V trimmed by 3 bases and J by 2 bases, 7 bases remained unmatched. The CDR3, as DNA: TGCGCCAGCAGCCAGACCGGGACTAGCGGTTACACAGATACGCAGTATTTT. Residues: CASSQTGTSGYTDTQYF.

The CDR3, as DNA: TGTGCCAGCAGCCGCCCTCCCGCGGGGGAGCAGTTCTTC. Its protein is CASSRPPAGEQFF. V is TRBV7-2 and J is TRBJ2-1, with D maybe TRBD2 (6 bases). The CDR3 consists of 13 residues. Trimming removed 5 bases from V and 10 bases from J, with 15 bases in between. The germline V gene has CDR1 SGHTA and CDR2 FQGNSA.

This clonotype has a count of ten or more. CDR3 sequence reads: CSARVGGISNQPQHF. DNA for the CDR3: TGCAGTGCTAGAGTCGGGGGTATTAGCAATCAGCCCCAGCATTTT. V usage is TRBV20-1 and J usage is TRBJ1-5, with D possibly being TRBD1 (5 bases). The CDR3 totals 15 residues. Germline lookup yields CDR1 DFQATT and CDR2 SNEGSKA (reference sequence). Trimming pared 1 base from V and 0 bases from J, leaving 10 bases between.